The following is a T cell receptor beta chain sequence with its context. The antigen remains unidentified. This entry is derived from a study of cytomegalovirus exposure and HLA in healthy donors. Overall study results and limits: That first-cohort TCR clusters tended to co-occur in the 90 to 150 validation repertoires was found in a later analysis.

TCRdb's table, derived via immunoSEQ multiplex PCR, lists solely in-frame clones and lacks some. The table has roughly 140,000 clones, around nine tenths seen once. Sequenced sample: PBMCs. This receptor was identified in a woman between 18 and 29 years old in good health and CMV-seropositive.

This chain's CDR3 is CASSQDRSLYEQYF. DNA of the CDR3: TGCGCCAGCAGCCAAGACAGGTCCCTCTACGAGCAGTACTTC. The chain carries TRBV4-3 and TRBJ2-7, with no clear D. Trimming pared 0 bases from V and 3 bases from J, leaving 9 bases between. The CDR3 spans 14 residues. CDR1 is LGHNA and CDR2 is YSLEER in the germline V gene.